This TCR beta chain was found in a study of blood T cell repertoires in COVID-19. Study in general: Acute and convalescent COVID-19 samples came from the United States, Italy and Spain. PBMCs, B-cell-depleted T cells, or T cells were the source of the cDNA or gDNA that made up the material.

In the original workflow: Nucleated cell counts were estimated from reference gene primer amplification. Assay used: immunoSEQ multiplex PCR; TCRdb lists only in-frame clones, some missing. The V and J calls and clone size were taken over from that table, and D and trimming were inferred from the DNA. The sample comprises around 400,000 clones, approximately 87% of which are singletons, and under 11% rests with the top ten. In germline, CDR1 is LNHDA, CDR2 SQIVND (reference sequence). The CDR3 totals 17 residues. Trimming cost V 0 bases and J 1 base; bases outside gene matches: 7. The clonotype comes from a woman aged 25-40 years with COVID-19, enrolled during active disease. Specimen: peripheral blood. This chain joins TRBV19 and TRBJ2-3, with 7 bases matching TRBD2. CDR3 DNA: TGTGCCAGTAGTATAGACAAAACTAGCGCCGGCACAGATACGCAGTATTTT. It translates to CASSIDKTSAGTDTQYF. Drawing the rest from reference TRBV19 and TRBJ2-3, the complete variable domain is DGGITQSPKYLFRKEGQNVTLSCEQNLNHDAMYWYRQDPGQGLRLIYYSQIVNDFQKGDIAEGYSVSREKKESFPLTVTSAQKNPTAFYLCASSIDKTSAGTDTQYFGPGTRLTVL.